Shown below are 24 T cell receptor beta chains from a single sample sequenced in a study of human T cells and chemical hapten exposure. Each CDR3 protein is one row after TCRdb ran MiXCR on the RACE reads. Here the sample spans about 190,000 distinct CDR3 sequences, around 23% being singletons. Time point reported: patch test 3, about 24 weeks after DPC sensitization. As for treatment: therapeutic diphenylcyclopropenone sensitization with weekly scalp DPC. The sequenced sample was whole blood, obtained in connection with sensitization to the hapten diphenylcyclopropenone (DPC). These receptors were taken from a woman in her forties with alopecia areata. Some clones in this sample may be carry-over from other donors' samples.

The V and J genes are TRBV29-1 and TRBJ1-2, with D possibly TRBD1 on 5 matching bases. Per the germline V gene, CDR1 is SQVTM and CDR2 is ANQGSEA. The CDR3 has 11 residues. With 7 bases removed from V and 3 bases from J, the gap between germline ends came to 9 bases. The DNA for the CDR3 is TGCAGCGGGGGGGGATACTATGGCTACACCTTC. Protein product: CSGGGYYGYTF.

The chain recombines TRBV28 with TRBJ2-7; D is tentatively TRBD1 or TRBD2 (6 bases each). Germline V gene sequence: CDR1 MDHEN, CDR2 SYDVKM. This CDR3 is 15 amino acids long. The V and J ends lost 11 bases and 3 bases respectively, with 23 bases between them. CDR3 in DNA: TGTGCCGGCCTCAAAGGGGGGCGGTCCAACTACGAGCAGTACTTC. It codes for CAGLKGGRSNYEQYF.

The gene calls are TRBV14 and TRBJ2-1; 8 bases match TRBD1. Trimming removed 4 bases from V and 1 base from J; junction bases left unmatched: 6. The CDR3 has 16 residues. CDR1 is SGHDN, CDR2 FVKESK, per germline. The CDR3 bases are TGTGCCAGCAGCCGGAACAGGGGGACATCCTACAATGAGCAGTTCTTC. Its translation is CASSRNRGTSYNEQFF.

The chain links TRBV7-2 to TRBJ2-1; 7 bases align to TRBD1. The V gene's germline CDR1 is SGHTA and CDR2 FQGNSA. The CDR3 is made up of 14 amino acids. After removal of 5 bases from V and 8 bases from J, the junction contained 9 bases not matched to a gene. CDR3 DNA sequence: TGTGCCAGCAGCACCTTGACAGGGTTCGATGAGCAGTTCTTC. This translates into CASSTLTGFDEQFF.

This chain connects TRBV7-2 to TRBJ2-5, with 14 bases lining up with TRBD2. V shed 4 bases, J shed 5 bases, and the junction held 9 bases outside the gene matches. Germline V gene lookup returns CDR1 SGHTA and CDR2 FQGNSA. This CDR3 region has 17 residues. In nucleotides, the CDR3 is TGTGCCAGCAGCTCAGGACTAGCGGGAGGATGGGCGGAGACCCAGTACTTC. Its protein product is CASSSGLAGGWAETQYF.

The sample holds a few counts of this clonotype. This CDR3 reads CASSGGIDEKLFF. CDR3 coding DNA: TGTGCCAGCTCTGGGGGCATAGATGAAAAACTGTTTTTT. The chain couples TRBV18 to TRBJ1-4; tentative D call: TRBD1 (6 bases). Germline CDR1 KGHSH, CDR2 LQKENI. This CDR3 contains 13 residues. V was clipped by 6 bases and J by 6 bases, with 11 bases between them.

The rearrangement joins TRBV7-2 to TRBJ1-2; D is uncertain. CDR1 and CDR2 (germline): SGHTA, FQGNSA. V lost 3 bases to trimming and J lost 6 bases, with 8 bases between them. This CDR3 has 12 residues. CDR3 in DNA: TGTGCCAGCAGCTTCCGTGCAGATGGCTACACCTTC. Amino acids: CASSFRADGYTF.

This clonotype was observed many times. The CDR3 loop is CSVEDLVRSSMGLAVNGYEQYF. The CDR3 DNA follows: TGCAGCGTTGAAGATCTGGTCCGGTCCTCGATGGGACTAGCGGTAAACGGGTACGAGCAGTACTTC. The gene calls are TRBV29-1 and TRBJ2-7; 11 bases are a match to TRBD2. Per germline, CDR1 SQVTM and CDR2 ANQGSEA. CDR3 length: 22 amino acids. Unmatched junction bases numbered 26, after V lost 0 bases and J lost 4 bases.

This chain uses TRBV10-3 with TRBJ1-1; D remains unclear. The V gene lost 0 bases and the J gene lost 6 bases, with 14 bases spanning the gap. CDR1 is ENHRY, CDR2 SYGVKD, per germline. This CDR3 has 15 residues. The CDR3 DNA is TGTGCCATCAGTGAGTCGACCTCGAACACAGCTGAAGCTTTCTTT. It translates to CAISESTSNTAEAFF.

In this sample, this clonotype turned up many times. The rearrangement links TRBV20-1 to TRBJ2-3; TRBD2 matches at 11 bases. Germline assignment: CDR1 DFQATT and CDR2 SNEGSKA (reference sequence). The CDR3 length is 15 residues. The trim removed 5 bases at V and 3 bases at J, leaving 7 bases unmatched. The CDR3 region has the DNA TGCAGTGCTCCAACCGGGACTAGCGGAACAGATACGCAGTATTTT. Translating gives CSAPTGTSGTDTQYF.

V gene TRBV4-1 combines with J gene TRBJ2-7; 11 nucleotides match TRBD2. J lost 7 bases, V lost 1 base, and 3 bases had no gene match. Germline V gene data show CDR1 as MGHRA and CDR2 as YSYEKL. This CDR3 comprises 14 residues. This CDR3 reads CASSQGLAGSEQYF. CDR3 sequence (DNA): TGCGCCAGCAGCCAAGGACTAGCGGGAAGTGAGCAGTACTTC.

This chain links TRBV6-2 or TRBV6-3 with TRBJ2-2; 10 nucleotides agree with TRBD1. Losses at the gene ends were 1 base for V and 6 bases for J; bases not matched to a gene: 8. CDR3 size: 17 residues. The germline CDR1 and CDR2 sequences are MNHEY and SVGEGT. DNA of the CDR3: TGTGCCAGCAGTTACTTGCTTGGGGACAGGGGCTCCGGGGAGCTGTTTTTT. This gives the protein CASSYLLGDRGSGELFF.

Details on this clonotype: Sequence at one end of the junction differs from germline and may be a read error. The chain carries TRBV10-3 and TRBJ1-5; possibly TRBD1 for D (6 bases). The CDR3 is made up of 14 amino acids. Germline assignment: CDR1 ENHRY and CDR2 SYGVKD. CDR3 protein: CAISDNGQNRPQHF. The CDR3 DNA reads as TGTGCCATCAGTGACAACGGACAGAATCGGCCCCAGCATTTT.

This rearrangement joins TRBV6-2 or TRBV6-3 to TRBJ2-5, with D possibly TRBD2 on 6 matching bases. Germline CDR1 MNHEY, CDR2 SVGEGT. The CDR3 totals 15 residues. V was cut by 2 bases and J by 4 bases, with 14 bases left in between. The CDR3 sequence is CASSYGRLGAETQYF. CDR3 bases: TGTGCCAGCAGTTACGGACGACTAGGGGCAGAGACCCAGTACTTC.

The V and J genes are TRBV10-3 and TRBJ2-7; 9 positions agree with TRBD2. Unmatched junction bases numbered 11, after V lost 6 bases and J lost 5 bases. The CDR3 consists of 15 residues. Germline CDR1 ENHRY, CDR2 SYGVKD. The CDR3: CAISLPSGISNEQYF. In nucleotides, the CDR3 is TGTGCCATCAGCCTCCCTAGCGGGATCAGTAACGAGCAGTACTTC.

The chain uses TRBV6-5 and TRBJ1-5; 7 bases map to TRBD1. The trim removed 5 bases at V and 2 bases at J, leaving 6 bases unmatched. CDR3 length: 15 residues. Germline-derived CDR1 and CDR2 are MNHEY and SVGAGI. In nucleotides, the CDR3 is TGTGCCAGCAGTCCTCACACAGGGGGCAATCAGCCCCAGCATTTT. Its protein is CASSPHTGGNQPQHF.

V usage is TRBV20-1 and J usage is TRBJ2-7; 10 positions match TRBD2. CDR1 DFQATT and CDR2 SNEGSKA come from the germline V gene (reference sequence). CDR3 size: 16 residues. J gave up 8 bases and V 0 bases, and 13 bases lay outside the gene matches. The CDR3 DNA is TGCAGTGCTAGAGATCGAAGACTAGCGGGCCCCCACCAGCAGTACTTC. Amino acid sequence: CSARDRRLAGPHQQYF.

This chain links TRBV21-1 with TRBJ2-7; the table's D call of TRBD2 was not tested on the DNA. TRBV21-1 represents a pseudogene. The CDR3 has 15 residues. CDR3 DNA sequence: TGTGCCAGCATCCGACCTAGCGGGAGATCCGACGAGCAGTACTTC. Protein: CASIRPSGRSDEQYF.

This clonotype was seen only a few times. The chain's CDR3 is CASSLADTGELFF. CDR3 sequence (DNA): TGCGCCAGCAGCTTGGCCGACACCGGGGAGCTGTTTTTT. The rearrangement uses TRBV5-1 and TRBJ2-2; unclear D gene. Germline CDR1 and CDR2: SGHRS and YFSETQ. V lost 0 bases to trimming and J lost 3 bases, with 3 bases between them. This CDR3 is built from 13 residues. The full variable domain, its missing parts supplied by reference TRBV5-1 and TRBJ2-2, is KAGVTQTPRYLIKTRGQQVTLSCSPISGHRSVSWYQQTPGQGLQFLFEYFSETQRNKGNFPGRFSGRQFSNSRSEMNVSTLELGDSALYLCASSLADTGELFFGEGSRLTVL.

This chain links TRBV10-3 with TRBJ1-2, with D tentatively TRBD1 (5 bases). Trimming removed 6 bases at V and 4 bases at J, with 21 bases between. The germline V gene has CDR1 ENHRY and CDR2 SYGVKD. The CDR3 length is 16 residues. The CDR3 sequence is CAISGGADPLLYGYTF. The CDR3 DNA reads TGTGCCATCAGCGGAGGGGCAGATCCCCTTCTCTATGGCTACACCTTC.

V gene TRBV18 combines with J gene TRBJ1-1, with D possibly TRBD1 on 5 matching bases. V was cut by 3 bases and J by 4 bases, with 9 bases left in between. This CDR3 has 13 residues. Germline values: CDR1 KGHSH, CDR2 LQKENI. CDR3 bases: TGTGCCAGCTCACCCCGGGGCGGCACTGAAGCTTTCTTT. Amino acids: CASSPRGGTEAFF.

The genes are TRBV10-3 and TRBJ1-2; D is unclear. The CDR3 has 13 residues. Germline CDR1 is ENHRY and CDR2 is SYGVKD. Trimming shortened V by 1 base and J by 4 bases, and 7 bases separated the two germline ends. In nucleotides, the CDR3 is TGTGCCATCAGTGAGTTTCAGTCCTATGGCTACACCTTC. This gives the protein CAISEFQSYGYTF.

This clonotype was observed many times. In nucleotides, the CDR3 is TGTGCCAGCAGCTTCGGGACACCTTATCAGCCCCAGCATTTT. As protein: CASSFGTPYQPQHF. This chain uses TRBV7-2 with TRBJ1-5, with D possibly being TRBD1 (6 bases). Deletions cut 3 bases from V and 5 bases from J, with 11 bases between. The length of the CDR3 is 14 residues. Germline V gene sequence: CDR1 SGHTA, CDR2 FQGNSA. The whole variable domain, filled in from reference TRBV7-2 and TRBJ1-5, reads GAGVSQSPSNKVTEKGKDVELRCDPISGHTALYWYRQSLGQGLEFLIYFQGNSAPDKSGLPSDRFSAERTGGSVSTLTIQRTQQEDSAVYLCASSFGTPYQPQHFGDGTRLSIL.

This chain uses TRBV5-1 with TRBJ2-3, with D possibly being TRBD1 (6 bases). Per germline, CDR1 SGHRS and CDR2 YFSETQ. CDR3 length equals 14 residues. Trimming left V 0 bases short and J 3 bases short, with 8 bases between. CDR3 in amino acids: CASSLGQETDTQYF. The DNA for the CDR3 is TGCGCCAGCAGCTTGGGACAGGAGACAGATACGCAGTATTTT.